This T cell receptor beta chain originates from a study of T cell repertoires in cytomegalovirus infection. Study details: Recently described HLA-C-restricted plus well-studied HLA-B-restricted CMV epitopes were used. Both a matching HLA type and CMV infection were indicated by public TCR beta signatures. General study points: The study found HLA-C-restricted CMV-specific TCR beta clonotypes dominating the ex vivo response. Public TCR beta family frequency separated CMV-and-HLA carriers, including in an independent cohort.

The V end lost 7 bases, the J end lost 4 bases, and 14 bases lay between the germline ends. CDR1 and CDR2 from the germline V gene are LGHNT and FRNRAP. CDR3 length: 14 residues. As concerns this clonotype: Its antigen is unknown.

In TCRdb, the reads were re-called with MiXCR into one record per CDR3 protein. The table shows 700,000 to 950,000 distinct CDR3 sequences, with approximately 29% occurring only once. The material sequenced was cultured CD8+ T cells from PBMCs, taken from culture after CMV antigen stimulation. This rearrangement joins TRBV12-5 to TRBJ2-1; D might be TRBD1 or TRBD2, each matching 6 bases. The TCR comes from a human donor in good health (CMV status not recorded). Some clones in this sample may be carry-over from other donors' samples. CDR3 residues: CASALGGGYNEQFF. In DNA form, the CDR3 reads TGTGCTAGTGCCCTAGGAGGGGGATACAATGAGCAGTTCTTC.